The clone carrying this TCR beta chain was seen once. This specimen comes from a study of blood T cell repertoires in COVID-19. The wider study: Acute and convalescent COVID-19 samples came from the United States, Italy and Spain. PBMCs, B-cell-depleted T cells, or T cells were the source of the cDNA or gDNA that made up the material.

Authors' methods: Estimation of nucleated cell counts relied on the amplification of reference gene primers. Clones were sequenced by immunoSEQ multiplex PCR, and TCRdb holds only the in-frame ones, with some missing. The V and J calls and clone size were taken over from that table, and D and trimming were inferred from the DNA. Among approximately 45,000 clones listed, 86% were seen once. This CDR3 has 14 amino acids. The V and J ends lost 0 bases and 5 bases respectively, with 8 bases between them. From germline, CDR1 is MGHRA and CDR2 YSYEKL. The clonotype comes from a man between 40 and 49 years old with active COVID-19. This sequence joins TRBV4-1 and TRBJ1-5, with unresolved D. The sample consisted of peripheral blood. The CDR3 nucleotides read TGCGCCAGCAGCCAAGATGGAGGGTATCAGCCCCAGCATTTT. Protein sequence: CASSQDGGYQPQHF.